A single sample gave rise to the 9 T cell receptor beta chains below, sequenced in a study of OX40 agonist ivuxolimab in advanced cancers. Sequencing used immunoSEQ multiplex PCR; TCRdb keeps in-frame clones, though not all of them. The table lists some 66,000 clones, more than 60% of them singletons. The sample consisted of CD4+ or CD8+ T cells sorted from blood, taken in a trial of the OX40 agonist ivuxolimab. The receptors here all came from an adult with an advanced solid tumor such as melanoma, head and neck, liver or kidney cancer.

The chain has TRBV28 and TRBJ1-1; no reliable D call. The CDR3 runs to 15 residues. V was shortened by 5 bases and J by 7 bases, with 20 bases between the two germline ends. The germline CDR1 and CDR2 sequences are MDHEN and SYDVKM. CDR3 nucleotide sequence: TGTGCCAGCAGTAGCCTTTGGACGGAAGACATTGAAGCTTTCTTT. Translation gives CASSSLWTEDIEAFF.

The rearrangement links TRBV7-2 to TRBJ2-3; D unclear. The CDR3 has 13 residues. Germline V gives CDR1 SGHTA, CDR2 FQGNSA. V shed 5 bases and J shed 2 bases, with 8 bases lying between them. CDR3 nucleotide sequence: TGTGCCAGCAGCCTCGATTACACAGATACGCAGTATTTT. It translates to CASSLDYTDTQYF.

The chain employs TRBV5-1 and TRBJ2-3; 10 positions agree with TRBD2. The CDR3 length is 16 residues. V dropped 4 bases and J dropped 1; count of bases not matched to a gene: 6. CDR1 is SGHRS and CDR2 is YFSETQ in the germline V gene. CDR3 DNA sequence: TGCGCCAGCAGCCAACTTCTAGCGGGGGGCACAGATACGCAGTATTTT. It codes for CASSQLLAGGTDTQYF.

This clone has just one count. V gene TRBV18 combines with J gene TRBJ2-7, with 9 bases lining up with TRBD1. This CDR3 is 15 amino acids long. Per germline, CDR1 KGHSH and CDR2 LQKENI. The V segment lost 0 bases and the J segment 4 bases; nucleotides outside the gene matches: 4. CDR3 region: CASSPPRGQGYEQYF. CDR3 nucleotide sequence: TGTGCCAGCTCACCACCGCGGGGACAGGGTTACGAGCAGTACTTC.

The genes are TRBV28 and TRBJ2-2, with 7 bases lining up with TRBD2. Germline V gives CDR1 MDHEN, CDR2 SYDVKM. The CDR3 is made up of 14 amino acids. The CDR3 DNA follows: TGTGCGACCCTGGGGGGAGGGAGACACGGGGAGCTGTTTTTT. Its protein is CATLGGGRHGELFF.

V and J are TRBV2 and TRBJ2-5; TRBD2 agrees at 8 bases. The ends lost 7 bases at V and 5 bases at J; junction bases unmatched: 12. The CDR3 runs to 15 residues. The germline V gene encodes CDR1 SNHLY and CDR2 FYNNEI. This chain's CDR3 is CASTREGKPSETQYF. The CDR3 DNA reads TGTGCCAGCACCCGGGAGGGGAAGCCGTCTGAGACCCAGTACTTC.

The chain couples TRBV19 to TRBJ2-2; the D gene is possibly TRBD2 (6 bases). The CDR3 is 17 amino acids. The germline V gene has CDR1 LNHDA and CDR2 SQIVND (reference sequence). V was cut by 6 bases and J by 4 bases, with 21 bases left in between. The CDR3 bases are TGTGCCAGTAGCCCCTGGTCTGGCGGGATGGGCACCGGGGAGCTGTTTTTT. Translating it yields CASSPWSGGMGTGELFF.

The V call is TRBV5-1, the J call TRBJ2-3; the match to TRBD2 covers 12 bases. CDR3 size: 15 residues. V was clipped by 5 bases and J by 3 bases; unmatched bases: 4. Germline CDR1 reads SGHRS; CDR2 reads YFSETQ. This CDR3 is CASSTSGRTTDTQYF. DNA of the CDR3: TGCGCCAGCAGTACTAGCGGGAGGACAACAGATACGCAGTATTTT.

This chain joins TRBV19 and TRBJ2-5; a possible D gene is TRBD2 (6 bases). The CDR3 length is 14 residues. Trimming shortened V by 8 bases and J by 3 bases, and 16 bases separated the two germline ends. Germline CDR1 LNHDA, CDR2 SQIVND (reference sequence). CDR3 sequence reads: CASSTGGAEETQYF. The DNA for the CDR3 is TGTGCCAGTTCGACCGGGGGAGCAGAAGAGACCCAGTACTTC.